One and the same sample provided the 20 T cell receptor beta chains below, sequenced in a study of response to subunit inactivated influenza vaccine. TCRdb independently ran MiXCR on the RT-PCR reads; one entry per CDR3 protein. The profile covers some 180,000 distinct CDR3 sequences, with approximately 8.7% appearing a single time and about a tenth taken by the ten largest. Sequenced here: non-naive T cells sorted from PBMCs, sampled on the day of vaccination. These receptors all stem from a man aged 50-59 years who received an inactivated influenza vaccine.

This clonotype showed up many times. The chain recombines TRBV5-1 with TRBJ1-1, with a possible D match to TRBD1 (5 bases). V gave up 0 bases and J gave up 4 bases, with 16 bases separating them. Per the germline V gene, CDR1 is SGHRS and CDR2 is YFSETQ. The CDR3 has 16 residues. CDR3: CASSLAGQGGRTEAFF. In nucleotides, the CDR3 is TGCGCCAGCAGCTTGGCCGGGCAGGGAGGCCGCACTGAAGCTTTCTTT.

The V call is TRBV7-6, the J call TRBJ2-5; D might be TRBD2 (5 bases). Trimming cost V 4 bases and J 0 bases, with 12 bases left between them. Germline CDR1 is SGHVS and CDR2 is FNYEAQ. The CDR3 runs to 15 residues. CDR3 sequence reads: CASSYPGGYQETQYF. The CDR3 DNA reads as TGTGCCAGCAGCTACCCCGGCGGGTACCAAGAGACCCAGTACTTC.

The table lists this clonotype with a few counts. The genes are TRBV5-6 and TRBJ2-7; weak D call: TRBD1 (7 bases). Germline V CDR1 and CDR2: SGHDT, YYEEEE. This CDR3 contains 14 residues. Trimming took off 3 bases at V and 0 bases at J, with 10 bases between the two ends. CDR3 sequence (DNA): TGTGCCAGCAGCTCAGGGGGAGGCTCCTACGAGCAGTACTTC. This translates into CASSSGGGSYEQYF.

This clonotype was observed at least ten times. This rearrangement joins TRBV6-2 or TRBV6-3 to TRBJ1-5; 9 bases match TRBD1. This CDR3 has 16 residues. The germline V gene has CDR1 MNHEY and CDR2 SVGEGT. V was pared by 6 bases and J by 1 base, with 7 bases of the junction left unmatched. The CDR3 nucleotides read TGTGCCAGCAGAGGCGGGACAGGGCTGAGCAATCAGCCCCAGCATTTT. Translation: CASRGGTGLSNQPQHF.

The chain combines TRBV6-1 with TRBJ2-3; TRBD1 agrees at 9 bases. J lost 1 base, V lost 7 bases, and 6 bases had no gene match. This CDR3 has 15 amino acids. Germline V gene lookup returns CDR1 MNHNS and CDR2 SASEGT. The CDR3 coding sequence is TGTGCCAGCACACAGGGGGCCAGTGGCACAGATACGCAGTATTTT. Protein product: CASTQGASGTDTQYF.

This clonotype has just a few counts. The chain employs TRBV12-3 or TRBV12-4 and TRBJ1-5, with TRBD1 matching over 9 bases. The CDR3 is 14 amino acids. Trimming took 6 bases from V and 4 from J; bases not matched to a gene: 4. CDR3: CASSRDRVNQPQHF. The CDR3 DNA sequence: TGTGCCAGCAGCCGGGACAGGGTTAATCAGCCCCAGCATTTT.

The rearrangement joins TRBV6-2 or TRBV6-3 to TRBJ2-2, with TRBD2 matching 8 bases. The CDR3 covers 14 residues. Germline V gene data show CDR1 as MNHEY and CDR2 as SVGEGT. The V gene end was trimmed by 0 bases and the J gene end by 8 bases; junction bases not matched to a gene: 2. The CDR3 loop reads CASSYSAGAGELFF. CDR3 coding DNA: TGTGCCAGCAGTTACTCAGCGGGAGCAGGGGAGCTGTTTTTT.

The chain couples TRBV6-5 to TRBJ2-3; D unclear. The germline gives CDR1 MNHEY, CDR2 SVGAGI. This CDR3 comprises 14 residues. Trimming pared 0 bases from V and 2 bases from J, leaving 6 bases between. The CDR3 DNA reads TGTGCCAGCAGTTACTCGGTAGACACAGATACGCAGTATTTT. Translation gives CASSYSVDTDTQYF.

This clonotype was seen a handful of times. The CDR3 spells CASSSMDNSYEQYF. The CDR3 region has the DNA TGTGCCAGCAGTTCCATGGACAACTCCTACGAGCAGTACTTC. V usage is TRBV12-3 or TRBV12-4 and J usage is TRBJ2-7, with a weak D call TRBD1 (5 bases). V was clipped by 4 bases and J by 0 bases, with 10 bases between them. This CDR3 region has 14 residues.

This sequence joins TRBV20-1 and TRBJ2-7; 8 nucleotides line up with TRBD1. The germline CDR1 and CDR2 sequences are DFQATT and SNEGSKA (reference sequence). The length of the CDR3 is 14 residues. V dropped 5 bases and J dropped 1; count of bases not matched to a gene: 7. The CDR3 reads CSAGRQGLSYEQYF. Here the CDR3 DNA reads TGCAGTGCTGGACGACAGGGGCTTTCCTACGAGCAGTACTTC.

The rearrangement links TRBV27 to TRBJ2-3; tentatively, D is TRBD2 (6 bases). V was pared by 6 bases and J by 2 bases, with 15 bases between. CDR3 length: 15 residues. Germline V gene data show CDR1 as MNHEY and CDR2 as SMNVEV (reference sequence). CDR3 sequence reads: CASSRGAIFTDTQYF. The CDR3 DNA reads TGTGCCAGCAGCCGCGGGGCCATATTCACAGATACGCAGTATTTT.

This clonotype showed up many times. The genes are TRBV12-3 or TRBV12-4 and TRBJ1-2; tentatively, D is TRBD1 (5 bases). The CDR3 sequence is 15 residues long. V was shortened by 3 bases and J by 0 bases, with 11 bases between the two germline ends. The chain's CDR3 is CASSLGGRSNYGYTF. As DNA, the CDR3 is TGTGCCAGCAGTTTGGGGGGGAGATCTAACTATGGCTACACCTTC.

The rearrangement uses TRBV29-1 and TRBJ2-5, with TRBD1 matching 10 bases. Germline V lookup: CDR1 SQVTM, CDR2 ANQGSEA. This CDR3 comprises 13 residues. The ends lost 7 bases at V and 4 bases at J; junction bases unmatched: 6. DNA of the CDR3: TGCAGCGCCGGGGGGACAGGGGCAGAGACCCAGTACTTC. This translates into CSAGGTGAETQYF.

The gene calls are TRBV20-1 and TRBJ2-7; tentatively, D is TRBD1 (5 bases). Trimming removed 4 bases from V and 4 bases from J, with 11 bases in between. The CDR3 runs to 12 residues. Germline loops: CDR1 DFQATT, CDR2 SNEGSKA (reference sequence). CDR3 bases: TGCAGTGCTAACAAGCAGGGATACGAGCAGTACTTC. Protein: CSANKQGYEQYF.

This rearrangement joins TRBV12-3 or TRBV12-4 to TRBJ2-1; 10 bases are a match to TRBD2. The CDR3 consists of 14 residues. V was pared by 5 bases and J by 7 bases, with 5 bases of the junction left unmatched. This CDR3 is CASSALAGFNEQFF. CDR3 in DNA: TGTGCCAGCAGTGCACTAGCGGGATTTAATGAGCAGTTCTTC.

The sample holds many counts of this clonotype. The rearrangement joins TRBV9 to TRBJ2-7; 10 bases agree with TRBD2. CDR1 and CDR2 (germline): SGDLS, YYNGEE. The V and J ends lost 0 bases and 3 bases, in that order; junction bases with no gene match: 6. CDR3 length equals 16 residues. CDR3 protein: CASSVEAGGPVYEQYF. CDR3 bases: TGTGCCAGCAGCGTAGAAGCGGGAGGGCCTGTCTACGAGCAGTACTTC. The whole variable domain, remainder taken from reference TRBV9 and TRBJ2-7, is DSGVTQTPKHLITATGQRVTLRCSPRSGDLSVYWYQQSLDQGLQFLIQYYNGEERAKGNILERFSAQQFPDLHSELNLSSLELGDSALYFCASSVEAGGPVYEQYFGPGTRLTVT.

This clonotype was seen a few times. This chain joins TRBV30 and TRBJ2-3, with TRBD2 matching over 9 bases. CDR3 length equals 16 residues. Germline assignment: CDR1 GTSNPN and CDR2 SVGIG (reference sequence). The junction had 5 bases not matched to a gene; V was cut back by 1 base and J by 0 bases. The CDR3: CAWSEGLASSTDTQYF. The DNA for the CDR3 is TGTGCCTGGAGTGAAGGACTAGCGAGTAGCACAGATACGCAGTATTTT.

This clonotype showed up many times. The J gene is TRBJ2-7, the V gene TRBV2; D may be TRBD2 (5 bases). This CDR3 spans 15 amino acids. Between the trimmed V and J ends, which lost 3 bases and 1 base, there was a span of 13 bases. The V gene's germline CDR1 is SNHLY and CDR2 FYNNEI. The CDR3 reads CASSDGGLLSYEQYF. In DNA form, the CDR3 reads TGTGCCAGCAGTGACGGCGGACTCCTGTCCTACGAGCAGTACTTC.

This sequence joins TRBV20-1 and TRBJ2-5; D ambiguous. The CDR3 is 14 residues long. CDR1 and CDR2 (germline): DFQATT, SNEGSKA (reference sequence). V dropped 1 base and J dropped 2 bases, with 11 bases sitting between them. The CDR3 nucleotides read TGCAGTGCTAGAGGGTGGCAGGTGCAAGAGACCCAGTACTTC. Encoded protein: CSARGWQVQETQYF.

This clonotype was observed a few times. This sequence joins TRBV2 and TRBJ1-5; TRBD1 matches 10 bases. CDR1 SNHLY and CDR2 FYNNEI come from the germline V gene. The trim removed 6 bases at V and 8 bases at J, leaving 7 bases unmatched. The CDR3 sequence is 14 residues long. Written as DNA, the CDR3 is TGTGCCAGCAGCGGGGACAGGGGAACGGAGCCCCAGCATTTT. This encodes CASSGDRGTEPQHF.